The 12 T cell receptor beta chains reported below all come from one sample, sequenced in a study of T cell responses to AZD1222 COVID-19 vaccine. Only in-frame clones appear in the TCRdb table, and some are missing; sequencing was by immunoSEQ multiplex PCR. The sample consists of over 75,000 clones, around 85% of them appearing once. Sequencing was performed on peripheral blood, taken 28 days after the second AZD1222 dose. The source is an adult who received the AZD1222 COVID-19 vaccine.

The chain links TRBV19 to TRBJ1-5; TRBD1 agrees at 7 bases. CDR1 is LNHDA and CDR2 is SQIVND in the germline V gene (reference sequence). This CDR3 is built from 16 residues. V shed 6 bases, J shed 4 bases, and the junction held 12 bases outside the gene matches. The CDR3 DNA is TGTGCCAGTAGGAACTCCGGGACAGTGATTAATCAGCCCCAGCATTTT. Its protein product is CASRNSGTVINQPQHF.

The CDR3 DNA reads as TGTGCCACCAGCAGAGAAACACTAGCGGGGGCCGAGCAGTACTTC. This translates into CATSRETLAGAEQYF. This chain connects TRBV15 to TRBJ2-7; 11 bases fit TRBD2. This CDR3 has 15 residues. With 0 bases clipped from V and 6 bases from J, the junction kept 4 bases outside the gene matches. CDR1 is LNHNV and CDR2 is YYDKDF in the germline V gene (reference sequence). Filled out from reference TRBV15 and TRBJ2-7, the complete variable domain reads DAMVIQNPRYQVTQFGKPVTLSCSQTLNHNVMYWYQQKSSQAPKLLFHYYDKDFNNEADTPDNFQSRRPNTSFCFLDIRSPGLGDTAMYLCATSRETLAGAEQYFGPGTRLTVT.

The gene calls are TRBV7-3 and TRBJ1-6, with TRBD1 as a possible D gene (6 bases). CDR3 length equals 14 residues. CDR1 is SGHTA, CDR2 FQGTGA, per germline. V lost 4 bases, J lost 7 bases, and 11 bases lay in between. CDR3 sequence: CASSSGTRNSPLHF. CDR3 DNA sequence: TGTGCCAGCAGCTCCGGGACACGGAATTCACCCCTCCACTTT.

The genes are TRBV28 and TRBJ2-1; the match to TRBD2 covers 9 bases. Trimming removed 5 bases from V and 1 base from J; junction bases left unmatched: 6. This CDR3 is 16 amino acids long. CDR1 and CDR2 (germline): MDHEN, SYDVKM. The CDR3 reads CASSDPSGISYNEQFF. DNA of the CDR3: TGTGCCAGCAGTGACCCTAGCGGGATATCCTACAATGAGCAGTTCTTC.

The gene calls are TRBV28 and TRBJ1-5; D is unclear. In germline, CDR1 is MDHEN, CDR2 SYDVKM. The CDR3 has 15 amino acids. V lost 2 bases to trimming and J lost 3 bases, with 11 bases between them. The CDR3 nucleotides read TGTGCCAGCAGTTTAGTGACGGGTGACAATCAGCCCCAGCATTTT. Translating it yields CASSLVTGDNQPQHF.

In nucleotides, the CDR3 is TGTGCCAGCAGTCCCCCGGAGGGGATGAACACTGAAGCTTTCTTT. Translating gives CASSPPEGMNTEAFF. The chain couples TRBV28 to TRBJ1-1, with a weak D call TRBD1 (5 bases). Trimming stripped 5 bases from V and 0 bases from J, with 13 bases between. This CDR3 spans 15 amino acids. The V gene's germline CDR1 is MDHEN and CDR2 SYDVKM.

The chain joins TRBV3-1 (or the pseudogene TRBV3-2) to TRBJ1-5, with D unclear. The CDR3 loop spans 14 amino acids. Germline V CDR1 and CDR2: LGHDT, YNNKEL (reference sequence). Trimming removed 4 bases at V and 4 bases at J, with 11 bases between. The CDR3 sequence is CASSPRANNQPQHF. The CDR3 DNA is TGTGCCAGCAGCCCCCGGGCTAATAATCAGCCCCAGCATTTT.

V is TRBV19 and J is TRBJ1-5, with D perhaps TRBD1 (6 bases). Germline CDR1 reads LNHDA; CDR2 reads SQIVND (reference sequence). With 7 bases removed from V and 1 base from J, the gap between germline ends came to 14 bases. The CDR3 contains 15 residues. CDR3 in amino acids: CASIPRGGSNQPQHF. For the CDR3, the DNA is TGTGCCAGTATCCCTAGGGGGGGAAGCAATCAGCCCCAGCATTTT.

On this clone itself: Compared with germline, one end of the junction differs, possibly owing to a read error. The J gene is TRBJ1-1, the V gene TRBV19; D call uncertain. Germline V gene sequence: CDR1 LNHDA, CDR2 SQIVND (reference sequence). The CDR3 is 15 amino acids. The CDR3 here is CASNIDRGVSAEAFF. In DNA, the CDR3 is TGTGCCAGTAATATAGATCGTGGGGTCAGCGCTGAAGCTTTCTTT.

This clone came up once. The V gene is TRBV6-2 or TRBV6-3, the J gene TRBJ2-7; possible D gene TRBD2, 6 bases. The V gene lost 1 base and the J gene lost 3 bases, with 7 bases spanning the gap. Looked up from germline, CDR1 is MNHEY and CDR2 is SVGEGT. The CDR3 runs to 13 residues. In DNA, the CDR3 is TGTGCCAGCAGTTACTGGCGGGGCTACGAGCAGTACTTC. This codes for CASSYWRGYEQYF.

The chain combines TRBV28 with TRBJ2-1; TRBD2 matches at 13 bases. CDR3 length equals 18 residues. Germline assignment: CDR1 MDHEN and CDR2 SYDVKM. J lost 8 bases, V lost 1 base, and 11 bases had no gene match. CDR3 sequence reads: CASSLSGTSGDLMDEQFF. DNA of the CDR3: TGTGCCAGCAGTTTATCCGGGACTAGCGGGGACCTAATGGATGAGCAGTTCTTC.

Only one count was recorded for this clone. The rearrangement joins TRBV7-9 to TRBJ2-7; D might be TRBD2 (5 bases). Germline lookup yields CDR1 SEHNR and CDR2 FQNEAQ (reference sequence). Trimming left V 6 bases short and J 7 bases short, with 16 bases between. The CDR3 has 13 residues. In DNA form, the CDR3 reads TGTGCCAGCAGACTTCTGACGGGGAATGAGCAGTACTTC. Its protein product is CASRLLTGNEQYF.